The 3 T cell receptor beta chains reported below all come from one sample, sequenced in a study of blood T cell repertoires in COVID-19. Using immunoSEQ multiplex PCR, the repertoire was profiled, and TCRdb retains in-frame clones only, with some absent. Seen here are 150,000 to 200,000 clones, approximately 91% observed once, and the top ten hold almost 5%. Sequencing input: peripheral blood. All receptors derive from a man younger than 35 with COVID-19, enrolled during active disease.

The CDR3 loop is CSVGGELGYTF. CDR3 DNA: TGCAGCGTTGGGGGGGAGTTGGGCTACACCTTC. The chain couples TRBV29-1 to TRBJ1-2; TRBD1 is a possible D gene (5 bases). Germline V gene lookup returns CDR1 SQVTM and CDR2 ANQGSEA. V lost 4 bases to trimming and J lost 8 bases, with 11 bases between them. This CDR3 is built from 11 residues.

This chain uses TRBV7-3 with TRBJ2-2, with D perhaps TRBD1 (7 bases). V lost 6 bases and J lost 5, with 13 bases in between. Germline CDR1 SGHTA, CDR2 FQGTGA. This CDR3 region has 14 residues. CDR3 in DNA: TGTGCCAGCAGTCCTCAGGGGGGTACCGGGGAGCTGTTTTTT. It codes for CASSPQGGTGELFF. The entire variable domain, with the rest obtained from reference TRBV7-3 and TRBJ2-2, is as follows: GAGVSQTPSNKVTEKGKYVELRCDPISGHTALYWYRQSLGQGPEFLIYFQGTGAADDSGLPNDRFFAVRPEGSVSTLKIQRTERGDSAVYLCASSPQGGTGELFFGEGSRLTVL.

The chain employs TRBV18 and TRBJ1-2; D is perhaps TRBD1 (6 bases). CDR1 and CDR2 from the germline V gene are KGHSH and LQKENI. The CDR3 covers 14 residues. Trimming pared 3 bases from V and 5 bases from J, leaving 13 bases between. The CDR3 bases are TGTGCCAGCTCACCCGAACAGGGTGGATATGGCTACACCTTC. Translating gives CASSPEQGGYGYTF.